This paragraph reports one T cell receptor (beta chain). The data are from a study of blood T cell repertoires in COVID-19. Study information: Researchers got acute and convalescent COVID-19 samples from the United States, Italy and Spain. In each case, the material was cDNA or gDNA derived from T cells, B-cell-depleted T cells, or PBMCs.

Some clones are missing from TCRdb's copy, which holds only in-frame ones; the method was immunoSEQ multiplex PCR. The sample carries some 350,000 clones, roughly 90% recorded once. J lost 10 bases, V lost 2 bases, and 9 bases had no gene match. This CDR3 comprises 14 residues. The germline V gene has CDR1 KGHSH and CDR2 LQKENI. Sample: peripheral blood. This TCR derives from a woman aged 70-85 years with COVID-19, enrolled during active disease. The rearrangement uses TRBV18 and TRBJ2-7; TRBD2 aligns across 9 bases. The CDR3 sequence: CASSPVAGGERQYF. In nucleotides, the CDR3 is TGTGCCAGCTCACCAGTCGCGGGGGGGGAACGACAGTACTTC.